The source of this TCR beta chain is a study of T-cell reconstitution after alpha-beta-depleted transplantation in children. During its preparation, the TCRbeta library received unique molecular identifiers. TCRdb itself ran the PCR reads through MiXCR, one entry per CDR3 protein. Of 600,000 to 700,000 distinct CDR3 sequences in the sample, 15% to 20% were seen once. The germline gives CDR1 LGHNA, CDR2 YSLEER. The CDR3 contains 14 residues. Between the trimmed V and J ends, which lost 0 bases and 7 bases, there was a span of 10 bases. The material sequenced was PBMCs from the stem cell graft donor, taken from the stem cell graft. This clonotype originated in a human donor who donated a stem cell graft to a child with acute myeloid leukemia. The chain employs TRBV4-3 and TRBJ2-1; the D gene is possibly TRBD2 (5 bases). For the CDR3, the DNA is TGCGCCAGCAGCCAAGAGGCACGGAGGAATGAGCAGTTCTTC. Its translation: CASSQEARRNEQFF.